The clone carrying this T cell receptor beta chain was recorded a few times. Its antigen remains unknown. Trimming pared 3 bases from V and 2 bases from J, leaving 10 bases between. CDR3 length: 13 amino acids. Germline values: CDR1 DFQATT, CDR2 SNEGSKA (reference sequence). Preparation of TCR beta libraries was done by quantitative 5'-RACE with molecular barcodes. TCRdb redid the calling of the 5' RACE reads with MiXCR, one entry per CDR3 protein. Among approximately 540,000 distinct CDR3 sequences listed, about 12% were seen once. This specimen comes from a study of CD8 T cells in ankylosing spondylitis. Notes on the study in general: Disease-linked clones bore a CD8+ phenotype, appearing relatively rarely in peripheral blood. Typical of ankylosing spondylitis blood, it appeared, was a TCR beta motif of several highly homologous variants.

The V gene is TRBV20-1, the J gene TRBJ2-5; the D gene is possibly TRBD2 (6 bases). Sequencing was carried out using blood, either unsorted or a sorted T cell fraction (not recorded which). The receptor was isolated from a male donor with ankylosing spondylitis. The CDR3 is CSARVSGQETQYF. The CDR3, as DNA: TGCAGTGCTAGGGTCAGCGGGCAAGAGACCCAGTACTTC.